The present entry profiles one T cell receptor beta chain with its context. These data come from a study of blood T cell repertoires in COVID-19. Study summary: In each case, the material was cDNA or gDNA derived from T cells, B-cell-depleted T cells, or PBMCs.

In the authors' workflow: From reference gene primer amplification, estimates of nucleated cell counts were derived. Generated by immunoSEQ multiplex PCR, the TCRdb table keeps only in-frame clones and is missing some. D and trimming were read from the DNA, whereas the V and J calls and clone size are those reported in that table. The profile shows about 120,000 clones, approximately 87% of them singletons. The V gene's germline CDR1 is SEHNR and CDR2 FQNEAQ (reference sequence). Trimming removed 0 bases at V and 0 bases at J, with 8 bases between. There are 15 residues in the CDR3. The source of this sequence is a man under 40 with acute or convalescent COVID-19. J is TRBJ1-1 and V is TRBV7-9; a weak D match, TRBD1 (5 bases). The sequenced material came from peripheral blood. CDR3: CASSLATGVNTEAFF. The CDR3 bases are TGTGCCAGCAGCTTAGCCACAGGTGTGAACACTGAAGCTTTCTTT.